The source of this T cell receptor beta chain is a study of radiotherapy plus CTLA-4 blockade in lung cancer. About the research overall: Objective responses emerged in around 18% of patients, and 31% attained disease control. Points from the study as a whole: Alongside interferon-beta, early blood T cell clone dynamics were reportedly the best predictor of response. Radiotherapy plus ipilimumab was followed by expansion in blood of tumor-derived TCR clones.

Treatment of patients with chemo-refractory metastatic non-small-cell lung cancer consisted of focal radiation plus CTLA-4 blockade with ipilimumab. Method: immunoSEQ multiplex PCR; TCRdb's copy keeps in-frame clones and lacks some. The data contain around 100,000 clones, roughly 80% of them seen just once; the ten biggest clones take up approximately 3.5%. As to this clone: Its antigen remains unidentified.

The ends were cut back, 3 bases at V and 9 bases at J, with 9 bases in the middle. Germline CDR1 reads SGHVS; CDR2 reads FQNEAQ. The CDR3 runs 12 residues. The chain carries TRBV7-8 and TRBJ2-1; D unresolved. The clonotype was recovered from a human donor with non-small cell lung cancer that progressed on radiotherapy plus ipilimumab. Some clones in this sample may be carry-over from other donors' samples. The source material was peripheral blood, sampled from a patient treated with radiotherapy plus ipilimumab. The DNA for the CDR3 is TGTGCCAGCAGCTTTTCCGGGCGTGAGCAGTTCTTC. This codes for CASSFSGREQFF.